The rows below give T cell receptor beta chains drawn from one sample of a study of shared clonotypes between healthy human individuals. Using immunoSEQ multiplex PCR, the repertoire was profiled, and TCRdb retains in-frame clones only, with some absent. The top ten clones hold less than 15% of a sample with 400,000 to 500,000 clones, 79% of them seen once. The sample was PBMCs. All receptors come from a woman between 35 and 50 years old in good health. Some clones in this sample may be carry-over from other donors' samples. Each CDR3 is given with its conserved first and last residue. Each record gives: D gene, V gene, J gene, clone size, CDR3 protein, CDR3 DNA. The D gene is left open where the match is weak. Some rows mark clone size as missing; the rest say once, few, many or name a class of expanded clone.

d_call: TRBD1; v_call: TRBV28; j_call: TRBJ2-7; clone_size: .; cdr3_aa: CASSLRGDRAYEQYF; cdr3_nt: TGTGCCAGCAGTTTAAGGGGGGACAGGGCCTACGAGCAGTACTTC
d_call: .; v_call: TRBV5-8; j_call: TRBJ1-5; clone_size: .; cdr3_aa: CASSSERGDLTLNQPQHF; cdr3_nt: TGTGCCAGCAGCTCCGAGAGGGGGGACCTGACTTTAAATCAGCCCCAGCATTTT
d_call: TRBD1; v_call: TRBV18; j_call: TRBJ2-3; clone_size: .; cdr3_aa: CASSWTGSTDTQYF; cdr3_nt: TGTGCCAGCTCATGGACAGGAAGCACAGATACGCAGTATTTT
d_call: .; v_call: TRBV29-1; j_call: TRBJ1-4; clone_size: .; cdr3_aa: CSAGSGGGEKLFF; cdr3_nt: TGCAGCGCCGGATCGGGAGGTGGGGAAAAACTGTTTTTT
d_call: TRBD2; v_call: TRBV28; j_call: TRBJ2-3; clone_size: .; cdr3_aa: CASRTSLGTDTQYF; cdr3_nt: TGTGCCAGCAGGACTAGCCTAGGCACAGATACGCAGTATTTT
d_call: .; v_call: TRBV5-1; j_call: TRBJ2-1; clone_size: .; cdr3_aa: CASKESDPYNEQFF; cdr3_nt: TGCGCCAGCAAGGAGTCCGACCCCTACAATGAGCAGTTCTTC
d_call: TRBD1; v_call: TRBV7-2; j_call: TRBJ2-2; clone_size: .; cdr3_aa: CASRNDRGAGELFF; cdr3_nt: TGTGCCAGCCGAAACGACAGGGGTGCCGGGGAGCTGTTTTTT
d_call: .; v_call: TRBV18; j_call: TRBJ1-5; clone_size: .; cdr3_aa: CASSTAVGSNQPQHF; cdr3_nt: TGTGCCAGCTCAACAGCCGTGGGGAGCAATCAGCCCCAGCATTTT
d_call: .; v_call: TRBV28; j_call: TRBJ2-2; clone_size: .; cdr3_aa: CASSLWGRETGELFF; cdr3_nt: TGTGCCAGCAGTTTATGGGGGCGGGAAACCGGGGAGCTGTTTTTT
d_call: .; v_call: TRBV28; j_call: TRBJ2-5; clone_size: .; cdr3_aa: CASTAQVQETQYF; cdr3_nt: TGTGCCAGCACGGCTCAGGTACAAGAGACCCAGTACTTC
d_call: .; v_call: TRBV11-2; j_call: TRBJ2-1; clone_size: few; cdr3_aa: CASSISRLGQFF; cdr3_nt: TGTGCCAGCAGCATTTCCCGCTTGGGGCAGTTCTTC
d_call: .; v_call: TRBV9; j_call: TRBJ2-5; clone_size: .; cdr3_aa: CASSAPPGQGLETQYF; cdr3_nt: TGTGCCAGCAGCGCCCCCCCCGGCCAGGGGTTAGAGACCCAGTACTTC
d_call: TRBD2; v_call: TRBV7-3; j_call: TRBJ2-5; clone_size: .; cdr3_aa: CASSLIPAGVGPETQYF; cdr3_nt: TGTGCCAGCAGCTTAATCCCTGCGGGAGTAGGCCCAGAGACCCAGTACTTC
d_call: TRBD1; v_call: TRBV28; j_call: TRBJ2-7; clone_size: .; cdr3_aa: CASSLQPGQRFASYEQYF; cdr3_nt: TGTGCCAGCAGCCTCCAACCGGGACAGCGTTTTGCTTCCTACGAGCAGTACTTC
d_call: .; v_call: TRBV5-4; j_call: TRBJ2-5; clone_size: .; cdr3_aa: CASRAGPQETQYF; cdr3_nt: TGTGCCAGCCGAGCGGGCCCACAAGAGACCCAGTACTTC
d_call: .; v_call: TRBV5-1; j_call: TRBJ2-3; clone_size: few; cdr3_aa: CASSLQGSDTQYF; cdr3_nt: TGCGCCAGCAGCCTCCAAGGATCAGATACGCAGTATTTT
d_call: .; v_call: TRBV30; j_call: TRBJ1-2; clone_size: .; cdr3_aa: CAWGPPGGWGSGYTF; cdr3_nt: TGTGCCTGGGGGCCCCCTGGGGGATGGGGTTCCGGCTACACCTTC
d_call: TRBD2; v_call: TRBV18; j_call: TRBJ2-7; clone_size: .; cdr3_aa: CASSPREDFRSYEQYF; cdr3_nt: TGTGCCAGCTCACCTCGGGAGGACTTCCGCTCCTACGAGCAGTACTTC
d_call: TRBD2; v_call: TRBV10-3; j_call: TRBJ2-7; clone_size: few; cdr3_aa: CAISESVTSGSYEQYF; cdr3_nt: TGTGCCATCAGTGAGTCTGTGACTAGCGGTTCCTACGAGCAGTACTTC
d_call: .; v_call: TRBV21-1; j_call: TRBJ1-1; clone_size: few; cdr3_aa: CASSKGQNTEAFF; cdr3_nt: TGTGCCAGCAGCAAGGGACAGAACACTGAAGCTTTCTTT